The rows below give T cell receptor beta chains drawn from one sample of a study of glioma-infiltrating T cells. TCRdb used MiXCR to reprocess the multiplex PCR reads, holding one entry per CDR3 protein. In the table there are under 200,000 distinct CDR3 sequences, about 47% of which are singletons. The sequencing sample was made of glioma tissue, nonneoplastic brain tissue, or PBMCs (not recorded which). Source of these receptors: a human donor with low-grade glioma or glioblastoma, undergoing nonglioma brain surgery, or in good health (not recorded which). The CDR3 runs from the conserved cysteine through the conserved F or W. Each record gives: CDR3 protein, V gene, D gene. A D gene is named only where the DNA matches it firmly.

CDR3aa: CASSLDSQPQHF; v_gene: TRBV7-2; d_gene: .
CDR3aa: CASSELGAYGYTF; v_gene: TRBV2; d_gene: .
CDR3aa: CSAPSSSPHTQYF; v_gene: TRBV20-1; d_gene: .
CDR3aa: CAISGGTGTLSLNEQFF; v_gene: TRBV10-3; d_gene: .
CDR3aa: CASKPGPIADTQYF; v_gene: TRBV10-3; d_gene: .
CDR3aa: CASSTDRVNSPLHF; v_gene: TRBV4-1; d_gene: TRBD1
CDR3aa: CASSADAAYEQYF; v_gene: TRBV18; d_gene: .
CDR3aa: CASSSRERVRNEQFF; v_gene: TRBV19; d_gene: .
CDR3aa: CASSFIGPSGNTIYF; v_gene: TRBV12-3/TRBV12-4; d_gene: .
CDR3aa: CAIRDLRYNERFF; v_gene: TRBV19; d_gene: .
CDR3aa: CASSSPAGNTEAFF; v_gene: TRBV12-3/TRBV12-4; d_gene: .
CDR3aa: CSASLAKNIQYF; v_gene: TRBV20-1; d_gene: .
CDR3aa: CASIHQWRGQEAYEQYF; v_gene: TRBV3-1; d_gene: .
CDR3aa: CATSRERVPYEQYF; v_gene: TRBV15; d_gene: .
CDR3aa: CARSYSNQPQHF; v_gene: TRBV7-9; d_gene: .
CDR3aa: CASSRPNTEAFF; v_gene: TRBV14; d_gene: .
CDR3aa: CASRSTGPDNEQFF; v_gene: TRBV2; d_gene: .
CDR3aa: CAISGMGWRYNEQFF; v_gene: TRBV10-3; d_gene: .
CDR3aa: CSAQGLNIDTEAFF; v_gene: TRBV20-1; d_gene: .
CDR3aa: CSATIGGPVMSYEQYF; v_gene: TRBV20-1; d_gene: .
CDR3aa: CASSISTGAGNTIYF; v_gene: TRBV7-6; d_gene: .
CDR3aa: CASSQRQTTYEQYF; v_gene: TRBV7-9; d_gene: .
CDR3aa: CASTEQGKTGELFF; v_gene: TRBV19; d_gene: .
CDR3aa: CASSHPQPGSPLHF; v_gene: TRBV3-1; d_gene: .